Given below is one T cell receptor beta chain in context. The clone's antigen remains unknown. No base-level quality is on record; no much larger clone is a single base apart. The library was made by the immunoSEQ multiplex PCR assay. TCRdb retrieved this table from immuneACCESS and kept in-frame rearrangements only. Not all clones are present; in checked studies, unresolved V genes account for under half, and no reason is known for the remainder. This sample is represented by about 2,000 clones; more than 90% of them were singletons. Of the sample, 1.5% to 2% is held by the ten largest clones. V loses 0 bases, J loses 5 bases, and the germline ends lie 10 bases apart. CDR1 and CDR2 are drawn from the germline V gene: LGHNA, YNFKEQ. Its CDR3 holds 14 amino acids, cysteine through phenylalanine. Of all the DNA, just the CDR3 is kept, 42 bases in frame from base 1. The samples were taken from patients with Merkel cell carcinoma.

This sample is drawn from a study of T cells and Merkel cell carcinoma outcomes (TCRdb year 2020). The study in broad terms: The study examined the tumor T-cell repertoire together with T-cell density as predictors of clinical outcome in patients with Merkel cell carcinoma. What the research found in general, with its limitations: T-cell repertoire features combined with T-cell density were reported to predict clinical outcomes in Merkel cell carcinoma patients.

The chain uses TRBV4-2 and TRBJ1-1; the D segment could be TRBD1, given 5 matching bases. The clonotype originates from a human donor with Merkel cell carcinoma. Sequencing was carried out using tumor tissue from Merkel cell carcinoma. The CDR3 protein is CASSQDWGETEAFF. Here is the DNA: TGTGCCAGCAGCCAAGATTGGGGCGAGACTGAAGCTTTCTTT.